The entry that follows covers one T cell receptor beta chain sequence. The sample is drawn from a study of blood T cells in healthy people across ages. Through a sample-barcoded 5' primer and a J-beta primer mix, a second PCR was run for roughly 6 to 11 cycles. TCRdb redid the calling of the 5' RACE reads with MiXCR, one entry per CDR3 protein. Of 2 million or so distinct CDR3 sequences in the sample, around half are singletons; the top ten hold about 2.1%. The CDR3 is 15 amino acids. Germline CDR1 is MNHNS and CDR2 is SASEGT. The V end was cut by 6 bases, the J end by 2 bases, with 14 bases between. Sequencing was performed on blood. This chain connects TRBV6-1 to TRBJ2-1; the D is unclear. This TCR derives from a woman between 40 and 50 years old in good health. The CDR3 coding sequence is TGTGCCAGCAGCAAGGTTGGGGTTACCTACAATGAGCAGTTCTTC. Translating it yields CASSKVGVTYNEQFF.